These T cell receptor beta chains were read from a single sample in a study of shared clonotypes between healthy human individuals. The repertoire was sequenced with immunoSEQ multiplex PCR; TCRdb's copy has only in-frame clones and lacks some. The profile shows roughly 2.1 million clones, approximately 94% of them singletons. The specimen sequenced was naive CD8+ T cells from PBMCs. These receptor sequences come from a young man in good health. Some clones in this sample may be carry-over from other donors' samples. CDR3s include the opening cysteine and the closing phenylalanine or tryptophan.

v_gene	j_gene	CDR3aa
TRBV2	TRBJ2-7	CASSESPGPYEQYF
TRBV10-3	TRBJ1-1	CAIRVTPEAFF
TRBV10-3	TRBJ2-7	CAISEPGQGRVGEQYF
TRBV4-3	TRBJ1-4	CASSPASNEKLFF
TRBV5-1	TRBJ2-7	CASWGGGPSYEQYF
TRBV19	TRBJ1-2	CASSIAGTGGYTF
TRBV13	TRBJ2-1	CASSSRQGGINEQFF
TRBV4-2	TRBJ1-5	CASSQDRYNGQPQHF
TRBV29-1	TRBJ2-7	CSVGFPPYEQYF
TRBV27	TRBJ1-1	CASSLGGAEAFF
TRBV7-8	TRBJ1-1	CASSFRDRGSTEAFF
TRBV27	TRBJ2-1	CASSLGHYNEQFF
TRBV7-6	TRBJ2-7	CASSDRPADEQYF
TRBV7-9	TRBJ1-1	CASRHRQGLNTEAFF
TRBV7-8	TRBJ1-5	CASSFLGMQPQHF
TRBV27	TRBJ2-3	CASSLSGQGNTDTQYF
TRBV2	TRBJ2-3	CASSDSPRTDTQYF
TRBV28	TRBJ1-2	CASSLPTSGEIFSGYTF
TRBV21-1	TRBJ2-3	CASSNVGQVGSTDTQYF
TRBV7-9	TRBJ2-1	CASSPIIVEQFF
TRBV4-1	TRBJ2-1	CASSQDSYNEQFF
TRBV6-6	TRBJ1-4	CASTVTSEKLFF
TRBV29-1	TRBJ2-1	CSVMTSGYNEQFF
TRBV14	TRBJ2-7	CASSRRNRGHSYEQYF
TRBV27	TRBJ2-1	CASSIMTSPEQFF
TRBV27	TRBJ1-5	CASTRTGGSQPQHF
TRBV28	.	CASGRGSSYEQYF
TRBV4-1	TRBJ2-1	CASSQGRTNEQFF
TRBV4-3	TRBJ2-1	CASSQVLAGGPGNEQFF
TRBV4-3	TRBJ1-5	CASSQARNQPQHF
TRBV7-9	TRBJ2-3	CASSRLAGTHTDTQYF
TRBV27	TRBJ1-1	CASSLSAGTGNTEAFF
TRBV5-6	TRBJ2-1	CASSSTHRGGLHSHNEQFF
TRBV5-8	TRBJ2-1	CASIAGTTTLGEQFF
TRBV28	TRBJ2-5	CASSPPSSLADQETQYF
TRBV7-2	TRBJ1-1	CASSLVGSLNTEAFF
TRBV27	TRBJ1-1	CASSLLRVNTEAFF
TRBV27	TRBJ2-7	CASSLGGRPLYEQYF
TRBV19	TRBJ2-1	CASSPAGTGGRDEQFF
TRBV27	TRBJ2-5	CASSLFWDRETQYF
TRBV7-9	TRBJ2-7	CASITPYEQYF
TRBV7-3	TRBJ2-5	CASSSQGETQYF
TRBV9	TRBJ1-1	CASRNMNTEAFF
TRBV4-1	TRBJ2-5	CASSQGSRQETQYF
TRBV2	TRBJ2-1	CASSDEREGRNEQFF
TRBV29-1	.	CSVAEDYEQYF
TRBV6-5	TRBJ2-7	CATQRDRSSYEQYF
TRBV19	TRBJ1-1	CASSSLGPTMNTEAFF
TRBV27	TRBJ2-3	CASNSRADTQYF
TRBV27	TRBJ2-7	CASSPLRLAGAYEQYF
TRBV6-5	TRBJ2-5	CASSNRDSETQYF
TRBV6-4	TRBJ2-1	CASSDSGGEQFF
TRBV10-3	TRBJ2-5	CAISGRDSETQETQYF
TRBV27	TRBJ1-1	CASRGWGANTEAFF
TRBV2	TRBJ2-1	CASSDRDRVNNEQFF
TRBV9	TRBJ2-7	CASSVVGASDEQYF
TRBV28	TRBJ1-1	CASSYPRENRNTEAFF
TRBV11-2	TRBJ2-1	CASSSSSGSNEQFF
TRBV13	TRBJ1-3	CASSKDGGTSSGNTIYF
TRBV9	TRBJ2-7	CASSMRGGLEQYF